These 8 T cell receptor beta chains share one sample of origin, sequenced in a study of cytomegalovirus exposure and HLA in healthy donors. Vbeta (60) and Jbeta (13) primers were used in the PCR. Assay used: immunoSEQ multiplex PCR; TCRdb lists only in-frame clones, some missing. The data show 70,000 to 100,000 clones, approximately 68% seen once. Specimen: PBMCs. These receptors were collected from a woman aged 45-65 years in good health and CMV-seropositive.

In this sample, this clone turned up a few times. The genes are TRBV15 and TRBJ1-2; D remains unclear. Trimming took off 1 base at V and 4 bases at J, with 7 bases between the two ends. This CDR3 comprises 13 residues. Looked up from germline, CDR1 is LNHNV and CDR2 is YYDKDF (reference sequence). DNA of the CDR3: TGTGCCACCAGCAGAGGGGCAAGCTATGGCTACACCTTC. Translation gives CATSRGASYGYTF.

The rearrangement uses TRBV10-3 and TRBJ2-7; possibly TRBD1 for D (5 bases). Trimming shortened V by 0 bases and J by 1 base, and 13 bases separated the two germline ends. Germline V gives CDR1 ENHRY, CDR2 SYGVKD. This CDR3 comprises 16 residues. In DNA form, the CDR3 reads TGTGCCATCAGTGAGTCTCGGACAAGTCGTTCCTACGAGCAGTACTTC. It codes for CAISESRTSRSYEQYF.

The chain couples TRBV29-1 to TRBJ2-1; 8 bases agree with TRBD1. Germline-derived CDR1 and CDR2 are SQVTM and ANQGSEA. Trimming cost V 4 bases and J 4 bases; bases outside gene matches: 3. The CDR3 contains 13 residues. CDR3 sequence reads: CSVAGGGYNEQFF. CDR3 bases: TGCAGCGTTGCAGGGGGCGGTTACAATGAGCAGTTCTTC.

The genes are TRBV9 and TRBJ2-3; D is perhaps TRBD1 (5 bases). Germline V gene sequence: CDR1 SGDLS, CDR2 YYNGEE. This CDR3 spans 13 amino acids. V lost 3 bases, J lost 4 bases, and 9 bases lay in between. CDR3 sequence (DNA): TGTGCCAGCAGCGCGGACAACCCAGATACGCAGTATTTT. Translated: CASSADNPDTQYF.

CDR3 DNA: TGTGCCAGCAGCCCCGGGACAAATTATGAAGATGGCTACACCTTC. This sequence encodes CASSPGTNYEDGYTF. The chain has TRBV7-9 and TRBJ1-2, with D possibly TRBD1 on 6 matching bases. CDR3 length: 15 amino acids. Trimming cost V 5 bases and J 6 bases, with 19 bases left between them. Germline V CDR1 and CDR2: SEHNR, FQNEAQ (reference sequence).

This clone came up once. The rearrangement links TRBV7-2 to TRBJ1-4, with D perhaps TRBD1 (5 bases). Germline V lookup: CDR1 SGHTA, CDR2 FQGNSA. The CDR3 has 14 residues. The V gene lost 3 bases and the J gene lost 4 bases, with 9 bases spanning the gap. The CDR3 bases are TGTGCCAGCAGCTTCCGCCAGGGTAATGAAAAACTGTTTTTT. Encoded protein: CASSFRQGNEKLFF.

The chain uses TRBV11-1 and TRBJ2-7, with 9 bases fitting TRBD2. Germline assignment: CDR1 SGHAT and CDR2 FQDESV (reference sequence). CDR3 length equals 15 residues. V dropped 5 bases and J dropped 0; count of bases not matched to a gene: 5. The CDR3 spells CASSRFSGGSYEQYF. The CDR3, as DNA: TGTGCCAGCAGCCGATTTAGCGGGGGCTCCTACGAGCAGTACTTC.

V is TRBV2 and J is TRBJ1-1, with unresolved D. This CDR3 is 12 amino acids long. Trimming shortened V by 6 bases and J by 1 base, and 6 bases separated the two germline ends. The germline CDR1 and CDR2 sequences are SNHLY and FYNNEI. Here the CDR3 reads CASRGENTEAFF. As DNA, the CDR3 is TGTGCCAGCAGGGGAGAGAACACTGAAGCTTTCTTT.